The sequence of this TCR beta chain was determined in a study of T cell repertoires in cytomegalovirus infection. Whole-study context: As its CMV epitopes, the study selected recently identified HLA-C-restricted and well-studied HLA-B-restricted targets. The public TCR beta signatures pointed to both CMV infection and matching HLA type. Study findings and constraints: Summed frequency of shared TCR beta families picked out CMV carriers who also had the relevant HLA. Dominating the ex vivo response were TCR beta clonotypes that were CMV-specific and HLA-C-restricted.

TCRdb re-called the reads with MiXCR, one entry per CDR3 protein. The table has some 700,000 distinct CDR3 sequences, roughly 30% seen once; the top ten hold around a sixth. The CDR3 consists of 13 residues. J lost 6 bases, V lost 5 bases, and 7 bases had no gene match. Germline-derived CDR1 and CDR2 are SGHVS and FNYEAQ. Points on this clonotype: Its cognate antigen is unknown.

The input for sequencing was cultured PBMCs, taken from culture after CMV antigen stimulation. This rearrangement joins TRBV7-6 to TRBJ2-7; TRBD2 aligns across 7 bases. This sequence was found in a human donor in good health (CMV status not recorded). Some clones in this sample may be carry-over from other donors' samples. In DNA form, the CDR3 reads TGTGCCAGCAGCGCGATGGGAGGGAGCGAGCAGTACTTC. It translates to CASSAMGGSEQYF.